The 21 T cell receptor beta chains below were found in one sample sequenced in a study of CD8 T cells in Susac syndrome. Random hexamers primed reverse transcription of about 0.45 to 1 ug RNA. MiXCR, applied by TCRdb to the immunoSEQ multiplex PCR reads, yields one record per CDR3 protein. This table holds 150,000 or so distinct CDR3 sequences, approximately 95% found once. Sample: CD4+ T cells from PBMCs. Every receptor here comes from a human donor with multiple sclerosis.

The chain joins TRBV9 to TRBJ2-5; perhaps D is TRBD1 or TRBD2 (7 bases each). The CDR3 sequence is 15 residues long. CDR1 is SGDLS, CDR2 YYNGEE, per germline. V lost 3 bases and J 2 bases, leaving 14 bases between the germline ends. The CDR3 DNA is TGTGCCAGCAGCGCAAGCGGGACAGCTCAAGAGACCCAGTACTTC. Translation gives CASSASGTAQETQYF.

The genes are TRBV3-1 and TRBJ2-6; D is undetermined. V lost 1 base and J 9 bases, leaving 7 bases between the germline ends. The germline V gene encodes CDR1 LGHDT and CDR2 YNNKEL (reference sequence). This CDR3 comprises 13 residues. The CDR3 loop reads CASSQGAINVLTF. For the CDR3, the DNA is TGTGCCAGCAGCCAAGGAGCGATCAACGTCCTGACTTTC.

V is TRBV14 and J is TRBJ2-7; no clear D gene. Germline loops: CDR1 SGHDN, CDR2 FVKESK. The ends were cut back, 4 bases at V and 0 bases at J, with 7 bases in the middle. The CDR3 consists of 13 residues. CDR3 nucleotide sequence: TGTGCCAGCAGCCTCCGATACTCCTACGAGCAGTACTTC. Its protein is CASSLRYSYEQYF.

This clonotype was observed once. The chain links TRBV4-1 to TRBJ2-1; D may be TRBD2 (6 bases). CDR1 and CDR2 from the germline V gene are MGHRA and YSYEKL. The CDR3 covers 17 residues. Trimming removed 0 bases at V and 6 bases at J, with 18 bases between. Here the CDR3 reads CASSQDVDSGYANEQFF. The CDR3 DNA follows: TGCGCCAGCAGCCAAGATGTCGATAGCGGATATGCCAATGAGCAGTTCTTC.

J is TRBJ2-2 and V is TRBV3-1; TRBD2 matches 13 bases. The CDR3 contains 14 residues. Germline V gene lookup returns CDR1 LGHDT and CDR2 YNNKEL (reference sequence). The ends lost 4 bases at V and 11 bases at J; junction bases unmatched: 4. The CDR3 protein is CASSLPGLAGELFF. The CDR3, as DNA: TGTGCCAGCAGCCTCCCGGGACTAGCGGGAGAGCTGTTTTTT.

The chain recombines TRBV15 with TRBJ1-1, with D perhaps matching TRBD1 (6 bases). CDR1 and CDR2 (germline): LNHNV, YYDKDF (reference sequence). The CDR3 loop spans 13 amino acids. V gave up 0 bases and J gave up 7 bases, with 9 bases separating them. The CDR3 DNA reads as TGTGCCACCAGCAGAGATGAGGACAGTGAAGCTTTCTTT. Translating it yields CATSRDEDSEAFF.

The chain uses TRBV6-5 and TRBJ2-5; TRBD2 matches at 12 bases. This CDR3 is 15 amino acids long. With V trimmed by 5 bases and J by 4 bases, 5 bases remained unmatched. The germline V gene encodes CDR1 MNHEY and CDR2 SVGAGI. The CDR3 region has the DNA TGTGCCAGCAGTCCTGGACTAGCGGGGACAGAGACCCAGTACTTC. It specifies CASSPGLAGTETQYF.

The chain links TRBV29-1 to TRBJ2-3; unclear D gene. The V end was cut by 6 bases, the J end by 2 bases, with 15 bases between. The CDR3 runs to 14 residues. The germline V gene encodes CDR1 SQVTM and CDR2 ANQGSEA. This chain's CDR3 is CSVRAVVITDTQYF. CDR3 in DNA: TGCAGCGTCCGGGCGGTCGTGATCACAGATACGCAGTATTTT.

The V call is TRBV25-1, the J call TRBJ2-1, with no clear D. The V gene's germline CDR1 is MGHDK and CDR2 SYGVNS. V was cut by 5 bases and J by 4 bases, with 6 bases left in between. The CDR3 extends over 12 amino acids. CDR3 DNA: TGTGCCAGCAGTCTTGAGTACAATGAGCAGTTCTTC. Its translation: CASSLEYNEQFF.

V is TRBV5-1 and J is TRBJ1-1; D is ambiguous. The V gene lost 4 bases and the J gene lost 1 base, with 11 bases spanning the gap. The CDR3 is 14 amino acids. Germline V gives CDR1 SGHRS, CDR2 YFSETQ. As DNA, the CDR3 is TGCGCCAGCAGCCCTCTCCTGGAGAACACTGAAGCTTTCTTT. This sequence encodes CASSPLLENTEAFF.

The chain couples TRBV30 to TRBJ2-6; D is unclear. Germline V gene lookup returns CDR1 GTSNPN and CDR2 SVGIG (reference sequence). This CDR3 is 12 amino acids long. V lost 3 bases to trimming and J lost 2 bases, with 2 bases between them. CDR3 sequence (DNA): TGTGCCTGGAGGACTGGGGCCAACGTCCTGACTTTC. This codes for CAWRTGANVLTF.

V gene TRBV10-3 combines with J gene TRBJ2-2, with 9 bases aligning to TRBD1. CDR3 length: 16 amino acids. The ends lost 3 bases at V and 4 bases at J; junction bases unmatched: 6. Germline assignment: CDR1 ENHRY and CDR2 SYGVKD. The CDR3 here is CAISDGTGTITGELFF. CDR3 coding DNA: TGTGCCATCAGTGATGGGACAGGGACGATCACCGGGGAGCTGTTTTTT.

The chain couples TRBV12-3 or TRBV12-4 to TRBJ1-2, with TRBD1 identical over 7 bases. This CDR3 contains 15 residues. V was pared by 6 bases and J by 2 bases, with 9 bases of the junction left unmatched. The CDR3 spells CASSRSGQDNYGYTF. As DNA, the CDR3 is TGTGCCAGCAGCCGATCAGGACAGGACAACTATGGCTACACCTTC.

About this clonotype: Compared with germline, one end of the junction differs, possibly owing to a read error. This chain links TRBV25-1 with TRBJ2-7; no reliable D call. The CDR3 is 11 amino acids. Germline CDR1 is MGHDK and CDR2 is SYGVNS. The CDR3 DNA reads TGTGCCAGCAATGAAATTTACGAGCAGTACTTC. It specifies CASNEIYEQYF.

The rearrangement uses TRBV6-2 or TRBV6-3 and TRBJ2-1; D is ambiguous. Trimming pared 6 bases from V and 4 bases from J, leaving 13 bases between. The CDR3 totals 14 residues. The germline V gene encodes CDR1 MNHEY and CDR2 SVGEGT. The CDR3 region is CASRRQPSYNEQFF. Here the CDR3 DNA reads TGTGCCAGCAGGCGCCAGCCGTCTTACAATGAGCAGTTCTTC.

V usage is TRBV20-1 and J usage is TRBJ2-7; a weak D match, TRBD1 (6 bases). V was cut by 6 bases and J by 7 bases, with 22 bases left in between. The CDR3 has 14 residues. Germline V CDR1 and CDR2: DFQATT, SNEGSKA (reference sequence). CDR3 loop: CSAKYREDVGEQYF. CDR3 nucleotide sequence: TGCAGTGCAAAATACAGGGAAGATGTGGGGGAGCAGTACTTC.

The chain recombines TRBV20-1 with TRBJ1-1; no firm D call. Trimming took 3 bases from V and 4 from J, leaving 6 bases between them. This CDR3 has 11 amino acids. CDR1 and CDR2 (germline): DFQATT, SNEGSKA (reference sequence). In DNA form, the CDR3 reads TGCAGTGCTAGCCCGGGCACTGAAGCTTTCTTT. This translates into CSASPGTEAFF.

The chain couples TRBV5-1 to TRBJ2-1; 7 bases map to TRBD1. Germline V CDR1 and CDR2: SGHRS, YFSETQ. There are 15 residues in the CDR3. Losses at the gene ends were 2 bases for V and 5 bases for J; bases not matched to a gene: 7. For the CDR3, the DNA is TGCGCCAGCAGCTTTGGCCAGGGGGTCCACAATGAGCAGTTCTTC. Translation: CASSFGQGVHNEQFF. The full variable domain, its missing parts supplied by reference TRBV5-1 and TRBJ2-1, is KAGVTQTPRYLIKTRGQQVTLSCSPISGHRSVSWYQQTPGQGLQFLFEYFSETQRNKGNFPGRFSGRQFSNSRSEMNVSTLELGDSALYLCASSFGQGVHNEQFFGPGTRLTVL.

The chain carries TRBV4-2 and TRBJ2-1, with 9 positions matching TRBD2. The CDR3 contains 17 residues. From germline, CDR1 is LGHNA and CDR2 YNFKEQ. Trimming removed 1 base from V and 4 bases from J; junction bases left unmatched: 8. The CDR3 region is CASSQVVASGVYNEQFF. The CDR3 nucleotides are TGTGCCAGCAGCCAAGTAGTCGCTAGCGGGGTATACAATGAGCAGTTCTTC.

This clonotype showed up just a few times. This chain links TRBV6-6 with TRBJ1-1; D is unresolved. The CDR3 sequence is 15 residues long. CDR1 MNHNY and CDR2 SVGAGI come from the germline V gene (reference sequence). V lost 0 bases and J lost 2, with 10 bases in between. CDR3 in amino acids: CASSYSPRSNTEAFF. In DNA form, the CDR3 reads TGTGCCAGCAGTTACTCTCCCCGTTCAAACACTGAAGCTTTCTTT.

The CDR3 is CASSPSTSNQPQHF. The DNA of the CDR3 is TGTGCCAGCAGCCCATCGACTAGCAATCAGCCCCAGCATTTT. The V call is TRBV7-9, the J call TRBJ1-5; D remains ambiguous. Germline V gene data show CDR1 as SEHNR and CDR2 as FQNEAQ (reference sequence). This CDR3 comprises 14 residues. Trimming pared 5 bases from V and 0 bases from J, leaving 8 bases between. Drawing the rest from reference TRBV7-9 and TRBJ1-5, the complete variable domain is DTGVSQNPRHKITKRGQNVTFRCDPISEHNRLYWYRQTLGQGPEFLTYFQNEAQLEKSRLLSDRFSAERPKGSFSTLEIQRTEQGDSAMYLCASSPSTSNQPQHFGDGTRLSIL.